The 12 T cell receptor beta chains below all came from one sample that was sequenced in a study of cytomegalovirus exposure and HLA in healthy donors (dated by TCRdb to the late 2010s). Libraries were prepared through the immunoSEQ multiplex PCR assay. A mixture of 60 forward primers for TCR Vbeta segments and 13 reverse primers for TCR Jbeta segments was used in the multiplex PCR. TCRdb retrieved this table from immuneACCESS and kept in-frame rearrangements only. Not all clones are present; in checked studies, unresolved V genes account for under half, and no reason is known for the remainder. This sample comprises fewer than 150,000 clones, approximately 77% of them detected only once. 4.9% of the sample lies in the top ten. What was sequenced was PBMCs. Receptor source: a woman in her fifties or sixties in good health and CMV-seronegative.

This clone was found a few times. This chain uses TRBV5-4 with TRBJ1-3; the D gene is possibly TRBD1 (5 bases). V gave up 4 bases and J gave up 0 bases, with 8 bases separating them. This CDR3 contains 14 residues. The V gene's germline CDR1 is SGHNT and CDR2 YYREEE (reference sequence). CDR3: CASSKGLSGNTIYF. CDR3 bases: TGTGCCAGCAGCAAGGGGCTCTCTGGAAACACCATATATTTT.

The chain couples TRBV19 to TRBJ2-5; possible D gene TRBD2, 6 bases. Trimming took 3 bases from V and 5 from J, leaving 22 bases between them. This CDR3 spans 17 amino acids. CDR1 is LNHDA and CDR2 is SQIVND in the germline V gene (reference sequence). The CDR3 DNA is TGTGCCAGTAGTATGCGGGGCGGGGCAACCGTTCGGGAGACCCAGTACTTC. It yields the protein CASSMRGGATVRETQYF.

The rearrangement links TRBV5-1 to TRBJ2-4; 7 bases match TRBD1. The CDR3 is made up of 17 amino acids. The V gene end was trimmed by 4 bases and the J gene end by 0 bases; junction bases not matched to a gene: 10. Per germline, CDR1 SGHRS and CDR2 YFSETQ. In DNA form, the CDR3 reads TGCGCCAGCAGCGCTAAACGGGACAGTTTAGCCAAAAACATTCAGTACTTC. Translation gives CASSAKRDSLAKNIQYF. The whole variable domain, remainder taken from reference TRBV5-1 and TRBJ2-4, is KAGVTQTPRYLIKTRGQQVTLSCSPISGHRSVSWYQQTPGQGLQFLFEYFSETQRNKGNFPGRFSGRQFSNSRSEMNVSTLELGDSALYLCASSAKRDSLAKNIQYFGAGTRLSVL.

This clone was picked up one time. V usage is TRBV4-1 and J usage is TRBJ2-3; TRBD2 matches at 15 bases. The CDR3 covers 18 residues. In germline, CDR1 is MGHRA, CDR2 YSYEKL. The junction had 10 bases not matched to a gene; V was cut back by 4 bases and J by 5 bases. The chain's CDR3 is CASSRGLAGGQGVDTQYF. In DNA form, the CDR3 reads TGCGCCAGCAGCCGCGGACTAGCGGGGGGGCAAGGCGTAGATACGCAGTATTTT.

The V and J genes are TRBV25-1 and TRBJ1-2; D unclear. Germline V gene lookup returns CDR1 MGHDK and CDR2 SYGVNS. V lost 6 bases and J lost 2, with 7 bases in between. The CDR3 runs 12 residues. This CDR3 is CASRPGNYGYTF. CDR3 bases: TGTGCCAGCAGGCCGGGGAACTATGGCTACACCTTC.

This clone was detected only a few times. The chain is built from TRBV2 and TRBJ1-2, with a tentative D call TRBD1 (6 bases). CDR3 length equals 14 residues. Germline lookup yields CDR1 SNHLY and CDR2 FYNNEI. V gave up 4 bases and J gave up 7 bases, with 16 bases separating them. The CDR3 nucleotides are TGTGCCAGCAGTGTCGATAGTCAAGGGGGTGGCTACACCTTC. The encoded protein is CASSVDSQGGGYTF.

V gene TRBV27 combines with J gene TRBJ1-6; TRBD1 matches 9 bases. There are 16 residues in the CDR3. The V gene end was trimmed by 5 bases and the J gene end by 6 bases; junction bases not matched to a gene: 8. From germline, CDR1 is MNHEY and CDR2 SMNVEV (reference sequence). The CDR3 DNA sequence: TGTGCCAGCAGTCCCTCCGCGGGACAGGGTAATTCACCCCTCCACTTT. Translating gives CASSPSAGQGNSPLHF.

The V call is TRBV6-1, the J call TRBJ1-3; 7 nucleotides match TRBD1. The length of the CDR3 is 14 residues. Trimming removed 10 bases from V and 0 bases from J; junction bases left unmatched: 6. CDR1 is MNHNS and CDR2 is SASEGT in the germline V gene. DNA for the CDR3: TGTGCCACCTCGGACAGGTCCTCTGGAAACACCATATATTTT. Protein: CATSDRSSGNTIYF.

In DNA, the CDR3 is TGTGCCAGCAGCCCCCTGGGCGGGCACCAAGAGACCCAGTACTTC. It is translated as CASSPLGGHQETQYF. The gene calls are TRBV7-8 and TRBJ2-5; D is possibly TRBD2 (5 bases). There are 15 residues in the CDR3. Germline lookup yields CDR1 SGHVS and CDR2 FQNEAQ. Deletions cut 5 bases from V and 0 bases from J, with 13 bases between.

This clone was picked up a small number of times. The chain joins TRBV5-1 to TRBJ1-3, with 8 bases matching TRBD1. The CDR3 runs 15 residues. CDR1 and CDR2 from the germline V gene are SGHRS and YFSETQ. J gave up 3 bases and V 2 bases, and 4 bases lay outside the gene matches. The CDR3 DNA sequence: TGCGCCAGCAGCTTCACAGGGGGAAATGGAAACACCATATATTTT. Its protein is CASSFTGGNGNTIYF.

The genes are TRBV4-1 and TRBJ1-1; no firm D call. The CDR3 consists of 15 residues. Germline V gene lookup returns CDR1 MGHRA and CDR2 YSYEKL. V was clipped by 0 bases and J by 0 bases, with 8 bases between them. The CDR3 DNA follows: TGCGCCAGCAGCCAAGACCCCCAAATGAACACTGAAGCTTTCTTT. This encodes CASSQDPQMNTEAFF.

This clone was counted a few times. The chain joins TRBV6-4 to TRBJ2-7; 11 bases match TRBD1. V shed 3 bases, J shed 3 bases, and the junction held 4 bases outside the gene matches. The CDR3 covers 15 residues. CDR1 is MRHNA, CDR2 SNTAGT, per germline. The CDR3 region is CASSEEGTGGYEQYF. The CDR3 nucleotides read TGTGCCAGCAGTGAAGAGGGGACAGGGGGCTACGAGCAGTACTTC.